The T cell receptor (beta chain) under discussion was sequenced for a study of blood T cell repertoires in COVID-19. Study summary: Both acute and convalescent COVID-19 samples were obtained from the United States, Italy and Spain. PBMCs, B-cell-depleted T cells, or T cells were the source of the cDNA or gDNA that made up the material.

Trimming removed 3 bases from V and 0 bases from J, with 5 bases in between. This CDR3 region has 13 residues. Per the study methods: Amplifying reference gene primers gave estimates of nucleated cell counts. The protocol was immunoSEQ multiplex PCR, while the TCRdb copy is restricted to in-frame clones and leaves out a portion. V and J calls and clone size are as listed in that table; D and trimming were resolved from the DNA. The sample carries 100,000 or so clones, approximately 80% recorded once. The receptor's source is a man between 65 and 85 years old with active or convalescent COVID-19. The sample taken for sequencing was peripheral blood. The V call is TRBV12-3 or TRBV12-4, the J call TRBJ1-1; D unclear. This chain's CDR3 is CASSFAVNTEAFF. CDR3 nucleotide sequence: TGTGCCAGCAGTTTTGCGGTGAACACTGAAGCTTTCTTT.